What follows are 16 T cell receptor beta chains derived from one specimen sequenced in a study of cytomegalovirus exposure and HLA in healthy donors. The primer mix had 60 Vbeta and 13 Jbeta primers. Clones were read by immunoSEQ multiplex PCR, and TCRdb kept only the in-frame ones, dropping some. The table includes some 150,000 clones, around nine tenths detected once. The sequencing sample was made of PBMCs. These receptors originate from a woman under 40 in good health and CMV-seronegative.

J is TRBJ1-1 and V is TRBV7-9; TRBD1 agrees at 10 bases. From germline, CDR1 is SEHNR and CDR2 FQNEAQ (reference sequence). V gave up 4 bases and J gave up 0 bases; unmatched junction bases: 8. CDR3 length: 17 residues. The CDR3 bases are TGTGCCAGCAGCTACATGGGACAGGGGCGGATGAACACTGAAGCTTTCTTT. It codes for CASSYMGQGRMNTEAFF.

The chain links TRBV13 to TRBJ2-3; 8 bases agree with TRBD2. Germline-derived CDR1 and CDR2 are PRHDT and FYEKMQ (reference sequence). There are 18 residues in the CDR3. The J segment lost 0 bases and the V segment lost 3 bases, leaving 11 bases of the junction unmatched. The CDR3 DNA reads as TGTGCCAGCAGCTTCCGGGGGGGAGCGGGAGCTAGCACAGATACGCAGTATTTT. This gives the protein CASSFRGGAGASTDTQYF.

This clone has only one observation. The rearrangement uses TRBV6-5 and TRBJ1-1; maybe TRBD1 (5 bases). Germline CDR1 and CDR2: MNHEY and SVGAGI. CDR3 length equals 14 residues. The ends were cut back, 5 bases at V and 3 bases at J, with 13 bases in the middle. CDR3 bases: TGTGCCAGCAGTCACCGAGACAGATACACTGAAGCTTTCTTT. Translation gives CASSHRDRYTEAFF.

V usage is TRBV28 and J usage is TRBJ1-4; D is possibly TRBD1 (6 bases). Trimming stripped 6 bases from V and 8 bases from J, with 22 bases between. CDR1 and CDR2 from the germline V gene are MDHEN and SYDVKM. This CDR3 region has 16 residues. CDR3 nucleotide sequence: TGTGCCAGCAGGCCTCCGACAGGAGCTCTGCGGGAAAAACTGTTTTTT. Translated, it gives CASRPPTGALREKLFF.

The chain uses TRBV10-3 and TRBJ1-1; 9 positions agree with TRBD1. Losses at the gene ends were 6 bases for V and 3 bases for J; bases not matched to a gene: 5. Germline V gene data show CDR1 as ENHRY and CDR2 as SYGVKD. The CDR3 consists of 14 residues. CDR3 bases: TGTGCCATCAGCCCGACAGGGGGGGACACTGAAGCTTTCTTT. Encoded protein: CAISPTGGDTEAFF.

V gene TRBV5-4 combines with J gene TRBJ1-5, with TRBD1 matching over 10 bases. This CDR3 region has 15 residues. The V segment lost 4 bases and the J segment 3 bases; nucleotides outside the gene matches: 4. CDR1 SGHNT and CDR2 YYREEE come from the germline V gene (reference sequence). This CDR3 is CASSAGTGVNQPQHF. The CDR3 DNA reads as TGTGCCAGCAGCGCCGGGACAGGGGTCAATCAGCCCCAGCATTTT. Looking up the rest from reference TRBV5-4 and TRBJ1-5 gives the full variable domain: ETGVTQSPTHLIKTRGQQVTLRCSSQSGHNTVSWYQQALGQGPQFIFQYYREEENGRGNFPPRFSGLQFPNYSSELNVNALELDDSALYLCASSAGTGVNQPQHFGDGTRLSIL.

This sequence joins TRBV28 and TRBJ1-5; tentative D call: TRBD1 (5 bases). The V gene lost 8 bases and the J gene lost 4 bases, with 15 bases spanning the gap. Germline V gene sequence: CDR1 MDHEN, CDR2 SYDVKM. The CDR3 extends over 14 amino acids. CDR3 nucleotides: TGTGCCAGCCGTCTGGGGGGAGGGAATCAGCCCCAGCATTTT. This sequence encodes CASRLGGGNQPQHF.

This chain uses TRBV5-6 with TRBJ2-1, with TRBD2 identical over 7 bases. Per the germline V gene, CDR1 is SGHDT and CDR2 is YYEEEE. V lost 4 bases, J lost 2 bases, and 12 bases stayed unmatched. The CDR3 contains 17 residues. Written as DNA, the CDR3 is TGTGCCAGCAGCACCAGCCTTTGGGCGGGGGCCTACAATGAGCAGTTCTTC. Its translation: CASSTSLWAGAYNEQFF.

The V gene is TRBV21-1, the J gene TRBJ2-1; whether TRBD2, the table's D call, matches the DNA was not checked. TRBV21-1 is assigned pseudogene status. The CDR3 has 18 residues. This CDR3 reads CASSKDWTRGGGHNEQFF. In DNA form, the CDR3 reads TGTGCCAGCAGCAAAGATTGGACGCGCGGGGGGGGCCACAATGAGCAGTTCTTC.

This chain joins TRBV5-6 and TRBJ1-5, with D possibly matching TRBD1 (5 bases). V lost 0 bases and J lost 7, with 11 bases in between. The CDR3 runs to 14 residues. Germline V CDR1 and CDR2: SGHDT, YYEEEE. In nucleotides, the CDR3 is TGTGCCAGCAGCTTGGTTGGGGGGGAACAGCCCCAGCATTTT. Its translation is CASSLVGGEQPQHF.

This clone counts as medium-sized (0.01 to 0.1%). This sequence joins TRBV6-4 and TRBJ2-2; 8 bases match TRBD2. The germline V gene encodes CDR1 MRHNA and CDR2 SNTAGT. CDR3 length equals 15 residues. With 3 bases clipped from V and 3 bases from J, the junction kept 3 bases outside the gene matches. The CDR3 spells CASSERAGDTGELFF. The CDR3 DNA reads TGTGCCAGCAGTGAGCGAGCGGGGGACACCGGGGAGCTGTTTTTT.

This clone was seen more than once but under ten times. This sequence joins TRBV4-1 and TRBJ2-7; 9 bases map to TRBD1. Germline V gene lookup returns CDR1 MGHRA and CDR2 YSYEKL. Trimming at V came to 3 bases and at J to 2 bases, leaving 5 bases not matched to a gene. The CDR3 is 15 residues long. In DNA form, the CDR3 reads TGCGCCAGCAGCCAGGACAGGGGCCCCCCCTACGAGCAGTACTTC. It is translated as CASSQDRGPPYEQYF.

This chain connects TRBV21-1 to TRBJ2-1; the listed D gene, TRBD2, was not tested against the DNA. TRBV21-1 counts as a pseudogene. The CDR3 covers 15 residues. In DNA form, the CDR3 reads TGTGCCAGCAGCAAATTCGGGACTAGCGACAATGAGCAGTTCTTC. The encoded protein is CASSKFGTSDNEQFF.

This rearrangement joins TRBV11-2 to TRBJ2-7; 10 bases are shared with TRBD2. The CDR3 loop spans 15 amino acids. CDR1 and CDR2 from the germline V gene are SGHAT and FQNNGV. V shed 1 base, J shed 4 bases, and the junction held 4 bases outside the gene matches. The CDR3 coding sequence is TGTGCCAGCAGCTTAGTGGCTAGCGGGGGATACGAGCAGTACTTC. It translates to CASSLVASGGYEQYF.

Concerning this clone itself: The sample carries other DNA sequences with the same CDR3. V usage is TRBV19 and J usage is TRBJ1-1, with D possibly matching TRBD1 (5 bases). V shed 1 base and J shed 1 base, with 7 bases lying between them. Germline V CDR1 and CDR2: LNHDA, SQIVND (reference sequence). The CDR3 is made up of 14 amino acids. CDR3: CASSIGQGNTEAFF. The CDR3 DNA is TGTGCCAGTAGTATAGGGCAGGGGAACACTGAAGCTTTCTTT.

Written as DNA, the CDR3 is TGTGCCAGCAGGTCGACAGACTCCTACGAGCAGTACTTC. This translates into CASRSTDSYEQYF. The chain uses TRBV28 and TRBJ2-7; D may be TRBD1 (5 bases). There are 13 residues in the CDR3. V was pared by 6 bases and J by 0 bases, with 9 bases between. Germline lookup yields CDR1 MDHEN and CDR2 SYDVKM.